The rows below give T cell receptor beta chains drawn from one sample of a study of CXCR3-negative and CXCR3-positive naive CD8 T cells. With the 5' RACE reads reprocessed, TCRdb shows one record per CDR3 protein and no DNA. The table for this sample gives 84,000 or so distinct CDR3 sequences. Sequenced sample: naive CXCR3- CD8+ T cells from blood. The source of these receptors is a human donor in good health. Some clones in this sample may be carry-over from other donors' samples. Both conserved end residues are part of each CDR3. Each record gives: clone size, J gene, V gene, CDR3 protein. A clone size is listed for some rows: how often the clone was seen (once, few, many), or a class if it is expanded.

>-|TRBJ2-3|TRBV12-3/TRBV12-4
CASSLALFREGFSGTDTQYF
>-|TRBJ2-1|TRBV29-1
CSVVQALGNEQFF
>-|TRBJ1-1|TRBV20-1
CSARTGGWDAFF
>-|TRBJ2-1|TRBV5-1
CASRPPDRRNEQFF
>-|TRBJ2-2|TRBV6-5
CASFPWGHRPDNTGELFF
>-|TRBJ2-1|TRBV7-9
CASSFSRDRGKAEQFF
>-|TRBJ2-7|TRBV20-1
CSATPPTSLNYEQYF
>-|TRBJ2-3|TRBV12-3/TRBV12-4
CASSLPPGDTQYF
>-|TRBJ2-1|TRBV4-2
CASSRVLLTDEQFF
>-|TRBJ2-2|TRBV13
CASSSAGQGETGELFF
>-|TRBJ2-1|TRBV4-2
CASSQAGGIDSYNEQFF
>-|TRBJ2-7|TRBV23-1
CASSQLPPREQPYEQYF
>-|TRBJ1-1|TRBV20-1
CSARDRDYTEAFF
>-|TRBJ2-5|TRBV12-3/TRBV12-4
CASSPGTGWETQYF
>-|TRBJ2-7|TRBV7-3
CASSPTETREQYF
>-|TRBJ2-3|TRBV7-2
CASSPSMGTDTQYF
>-|TRBJ2-1|TRBV7-2
CASKGQDYNEQFF
>-|TRBJ1-5|TRBV5-1
CASSHSRDRGNQPQHF
>-|TRBJ2-7|TRBV7-8
CASSGTSGRVPYEQYF
>medium-sized|TRBJ2-7|TRBV7-9
CASSSGAGSYEQYF
>-|TRBJ1-5|TRBV2
CASSRTGTTQPQHF
>-|TRBJ2-1|TRBV6-2/TRBV6-3
CASSQGSSYNEQFF
>-|TRBJ2-2|TRBV11-2
CASSSPRTGVSNAELFF
>-|TRBJ2-6|TRBV4-3
CASSQEAGSGANVLTF
>-|TRBJ2-7|TRBV20-1
CSANGPGGRSYEQYF
>-|TRBJ2-7|TRBV6-2/TRBV6-3
CASSFGTHYEQYF
>-|TRBJ2-2|TRBV5-1
CASSLVLTGELFF
>-|TRBJ1-1|TRBV28
CASSLTEKPTEAFF
>-|TRBJ2-1|TRBV7-2
CASSPTAAGPYNEQFF
>-|TRBJ2-7|TRBV29-1
CSGEDRSGEQYF
>-|TRBJ2-5|TRBV20-1
CSARPRETQYF
>-|TRBJ2-3|TRBV5-1
CASRIWPPESLSTDTQYF
>-|TRBJ2-7|TRBV5-1
CASSDGQGRIDEQYF
>-|TRBJ2-7|TRBV19
CASSIDAAGGAYEQYF
>-|TRBJ1-1|TRBV7-9
CASRPQGITEAFF
>-|TRBJ2-7|TRBV5-1
CASSYSGGLSYEQYF
>-|TRBJ1-2|TRBV3-1
CASSYMDRVVYGYTF
>-|TRBJ2-1|TRBV6-5
CASSLAVYNEQFF
>-|TRBJ2-7|TRBV29-1
CSVETSGDYEQYF
>-|TRBJ2-2|TRBV29-1
CSVSDGTGELFF
>-|TRBJ2-5|TRBV28
CASSFQGSETQYF
>-|TRBJ1-2|TRBV7-6
CASSFSSGIGYGYTF
>-|TRBJ2-5|TRBV20-1
CSARLAGFETQYF
>-|TRBJ2-1|TRBV25-1
CASSLADWGEQFF
>-|TRBJ2-5|TRBV12-3/TRBV12-4
CASSWDRQETQYF
>-|TRBJ2-2|TRBV4-3
CASSLATVGELFF
>-|TRBJ2-1|TRBV29-1
CSATGTGASNEQFF
>-|TRBJ2-7|TRBV7-9
CASSLDRVEQYF
>-|TRBJ2-3|TRBV12-3/TRBV12-4
CASSRTKGATDTQYF
>-|TRBJ1-1|TRBV5-1
CASRRGSSTEAFF